Presented here are 24 T cell receptor beta chains from one specimen sequenced in a study of blood T cell repertoires in COVID-19. Clones were read by immunoSEQ multiplex PCR, and TCRdb kept only the in-frame ones, dropping some. The sample holds fewer than 300,000 clones, about 91% seen once. The specimen sequenced was PBMCs or T cells enriched from blood (not recorded which). The receptor source for this set is a woman aged 40 to 50 with acute COVID-19.

V usage is TRBV28 and J usage is TRBJ2-5; 7 positions match TRBD1. In germline, CDR1 is MDHEN, CDR2 SYDVKM. Germline trimming cut 6 bases from V and 5 bases from J; bases unmatched to any gene: 6. This CDR3 has 13 amino acids. DNA for the CDR3: TGTGCCAGCAGGAGACAGGGCGGGGAGACCCAGTACTTC. Protein sequence: CASRRQGGETQYF.

The rearrangement links TRBV28 to TRBJ1-2, with TRBD1 as a possible D gene (5 bases). The CDR3 length is 15 residues. V was clipped by 6 bases and J by 3 bases, with 17 bases between them. Germline lookup yields CDR1 MDHEN and CDR2 SYDVKM. CDR3 residues: CASSDRPDTDYGYTF. The CDR3 coding sequence is TGTGCCAGCAGCGACAGACCCGATACTGACTATGGCTACACCTTC.

CDR3 in DNA: TGTGCCAGCAGCTTCAGCAGGGCCAATGAGCAGTTCTTC. It is translated as CASSFSRANEQFF. The chain has TRBV7-6 and TRBJ2-1; D is perhaps TRBD1 (5 bases). Trimming took 3 bases from V and 6 from J, leaving 9 bases between them. The CDR3 runs 13 residues. In germline, CDR1 is SGHVS, CDR2 FNYEAQ.

This chain joins TRBV9 and TRBJ1-6; 10 bases are shared with TRBD1. Losses at the gene ends were 2 bases for V and 8 bases for J; bases not matched to a gene: 1. The germline V gene has CDR1 SGDLS and CDR2 YYNGEE. This CDR3 is built from 14 residues. CDR3 region: CASSVGQGYSPLHF. As DNA, the CDR3 is TGTGCCAGCAGCGTGGGACAGGGGTATTCACCCCTCCACTTT.

V is TRBV15 and J is TRBJ1-1; no definite D call. V was clipped by 4 bases and J by 2 bases, with 20 bases between them. The CDR3 contains 17 residues. Germline CDR1 reads LNHNV; CDR2 reads YYDKDF (reference sequence). The CDR3 DNA sequence: TGTGCCACCAGCATTCCAGGCGGTGGAGCGGCCAACACTGAAGCTTTCTTT. This encodes CATSIPGGGAANTEAFF.

J is TRBJ2-5 and V is TRBV6-5, with 8 bases matching TRBD1. V lost 5 bases, J lost 4 bases, and 6 bases stayed unmatched. From germline, CDR1 is MNHEY and CDR2 SVGAGI. The CDR3 runs to 14 residues. CDR3 in DNA: TGTGCCAGCAGTAGAGGACAGGGCGGAGAGACCCAGTACTTC. Translated: CASSRGQGGETQYF.

The rearrangement joins TRBV19 to TRBJ1-5; the match to TRBD1 covers 10 bases. Germline assignment: CDR1 LNHDA and CDR2 SQIVND (reference sequence). J gave up 5 bases and V 6 bases, and 4 bases lay outside the gene matches. The CDR3 is made up of 14 amino acids. The CDR3 sequence is CASRDRGQDQPQHF. CDR3 sequence (DNA): TGTGCCAGTAGAGACAGGGGGCAGGATCAGCCCCAGCATTTT.

V usage is TRBV6-1 and J usage is TRBJ1-3, with a weak D call TRBD1 (5 bases). The CDR3 has 19 residues. V lost 3 bases and J lost 2, with 23 bases in between. From germline, CDR1 is MNHNS and CDR2 SASEGT. Here the CDR3 DNA reads TGTGCCAGCAGTGAGAGGCCCATCCGGGGGATTAACCCTGGAAACACCATATATTTT. Amino acids: CASSERPIRGINPGNTIYF.

V and J are TRBV6-1 and TRBJ1-5; no clear D. This CDR3 has 13 amino acids. From germline, CDR1 is MNHNS and CDR2 SASEGT. The ends were cut back, 0 bases at V and 13 bases at J, with 13 bases in the middle. The CDR3: CASSEALRALQHF. CDR3 bases: TGTGCCAGCAGTGAAGCGCTGAGGGCCCTACAGCATTTT.

The rearrangement links TRBV24-1 to TRBJ1-1; TRBD1 is a possible D gene (6 bases). This CDR3 has 14 amino acids. V gave up 6 bases and J gave up 1 base, with 11 bases separating them. The germline V gene encodes CDR1 KGHDR and CDR2 SFDVKD. CDR3 in DNA: TGTGCCACCAGTCCGAGGGGACAGAACACTGAAGCTTTCTTT. Its protein product is CATSPRGQNTEAFF.

The rearrangement links TRBV11-2 to TRBJ2-7; possibly TRBD1 for D (6 bases). CDR1 is SGHAT and CDR2 is FQNNGV in the germline V gene. The CDR3 spans 15 residues. Trimming took off 5 bases at V and 2 bases at J, with 16 bases between the two ends. The CDR3: CASSVTRDNTYEQYF. The CDR3 nucleotides are TGTGCCAGCAGCGTCACCCGGGACAACACCTACGAGCAGTACTTC.

DNA of the CDR3: TGTGCCAGCTCACTCGGAGACAGGGCGGGTAATGAAAAACTGTTTTTT. Amino acid sequence: CASSLGDRAGNEKLFF. This rearrangement joins TRBV18 to TRBJ1-4; 7 nucleotides agree with TRBD1. The CDR3 runs 16 residues. Trimming took 4 bases from V and 4 from J; bases not matched to a gene: 9. Germline V gene sequence: CDR1 KGHSH, CDR2 LQKENI.

The chain employs TRBV19 and TRBJ1-6; TRBD1 aligns across 10 bases. The CDR3 is 14 residues long. Germline V lookup: CDR1 LNHDA, CDR2 SQIVND (reference sequence). Trimming cost V 4 bases and J 8 bases; bases outside gene matches: 2. CDR3 amino acids: CASSRGTGDSPLHF. DNA for the CDR3: TGTGCCAGTAGTAGAGGGACAGGGGATTCACCCCTCCACTTT.

This clone appeared once. The V call is TRBV29-1, the J call TRBJ1-2; D uncertain. Trimming stripped 3 bases from V and 6 bases from J, with 14 bases between. This CDR3 has 13 amino acids. CDR1 and CDR2 (germline): SQVTM, ANQGSEA. CDR3 nucleotides: TGCAGCGTTGAGAGGCAGACTAGCAATGGCTACACCTTC. Encoded protein: CSVERQTSNGYTF.

The gene calls are TRBV12-3 or TRBV12-4 and TRBJ1-1, with 7 bases lining up with TRBD1. The CDR3 extends over 10 amino acids. Trimming removed 8 bases from V and 10 bases from J; junction bases left unmatched: 4. The CDR3 region has the DNA TGTGCCAGCGGGACAGAGGGAGCTTTCTTT. Amino acid sequence: CASGTEGAFF.

The genes are TRBV12-3 or TRBV12-4 and TRBJ2-7; the match to TRBD1 covers 8 bases. V was clipped by 6 bases and J by 3 bases; unmatched bases: 4. The CDR3 runs 13 residues. The CDR3 bases are TGTGCCAGCAGCCGGACAGGGCTCTACGAGCAGTACGTC. Translation: CASSRTGLYEQYV.

The chain uses TRBV4-1 and TRBJ2-1, with 11 positions matching TRBD2. Looked up from germline, CDR1 is MGHRA and CDR2 is YSYEKL. With 4 bases clipped from V and 7 bases from J, the junction kept 6 bases outside the gene matches. The CDR3 totals 15 residues. The CDR3 DNA follows: TGCGCCAGCAGCCGGGGACTAGCGGAACTTAATGAGCAGTTCTTC. Protein product: CASSRGLAELNEQFF.

The rearrangement joins TRBV5-1 to TRBJ2-7, with 9 bases matching TRBD1. The CDR3 has 16 amino acids. The germline CDR1 and CDR2 sequences are SGHRS and YFSETQ. V lost 0 bases and J lost 2; bases outside the gene matches: 6. CDR3 DNA sequence: TGCGCCAGCAGCTTGGCCCGGGACAGGGTAACCTACGAGCAGTACTTC. As protein: CASSLARDRVTYEQYF.

The chain couples TRBV3-1 (or the pseudogene TRBV3-2) to TRBJ1-5, with D perhaps matching TRBD1 (6 bases). Trimming stripped 1 base from V and 5 bases from J, with 12 bases between. The CDR3 spans 15 residues. Germline V gene data show CDR1 as LGHDT and CDR2 as YNNKEL (reference sequence). The CDR3 nucleotides are TGTGCCAGCAGCCAAGGTTGGGACAAGTATCAGCCCCAGCATTTT. This translates into CASSQGWDKYQPQHF.

The chain links TRBV9 to TRBJ1-1, with TRBD1 matching 7 bases. After removal of 2 bases from V and 0 bases from J, the junction contained 1 base not matched to a gene. The CDR3 spans 14 residues. In germline, CDR1 is SGDLS, CDR2 YYNGEE. CDR3 nucleotide sequence: TGTGCCAGCAGCGTCGGGACAGTGAACACTGAAGCTTTCTTT. This encodes CASSVGTVNTEAFF.

This chain connects TRBV6-5 to TRBJ1-1; 8 bases align to TRBD1. With 5 bases clipped from V and 3 bases from J, the junction kept 8 bases outside the gene matches. Germline lookup yields CDR1 MNHEY and CDR2 SVGAGI. The CDR3 extends over 15 amino acids. DNA of the CDR3: TGTGCCAGCAGTACTTCCGGGACAGGAGACACTGAAGCTTTCTTT. It codes for CASSTSGTGDTEAFF.

Here the CDR3 reads CASSVNREGTDTQYF. In nucleotides, the CDR3 is TGTGCCAGCAGCGTAAACCGGGAGGGCACAGATACGCAGTATTTT. The rearrangement uses TRBV9 and TRBJ2-3, with 7 positions matching TRBD2. There are 15 residues in the CDR3. Looked up from germline, CDR1 is SGDLS and CDR2 is YYNGEE. Germline trimming cut 1 base from V and 1 base from J; bases unmatched to any gene: 3.

The V call is TRBV7-2, the J call TRBJ1-2; 7 bases match TRBD1. Germline loops: CDR1 SGHTA, CDR2 FQGNSA. The CDR3 sequence is 14 residues long. Losses at the gene ends were 3 bases for V and 0 bases for J; bases not matched to a gene: 1. The CDR3 DNA follows: TGTGCCAGCAGCTTCGGGACAGCTAACTATGGCTACACCTTC. This encodes CASSFGTANYGYTF.

This sequence joins TRBV30 and TRBJ1-2; D possibly corresponds to TRBD1 (6 bases). Germline values: CDR1 GTSNPN, CDR2 SVGIG (reference sequence). The CDR3 has 14 amino acids. Deletions cut 4 bases from V and 5 bases from J, with 17 bases between. The CDR3 loop reads CAWTSGGRTYGYTF. The CDR3 coding sequence is TGTGCCTGGACCTCGGGGGGGCGGACTTATGGCTACACCTTC.